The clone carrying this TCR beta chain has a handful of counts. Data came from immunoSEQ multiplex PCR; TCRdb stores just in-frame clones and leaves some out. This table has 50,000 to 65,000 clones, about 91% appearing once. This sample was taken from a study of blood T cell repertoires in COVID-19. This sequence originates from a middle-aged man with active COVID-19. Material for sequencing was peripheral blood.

Here the CDR3 DNA reads TGTGCCAGCAGTTTACGGGATCGTGGTCAGCCCCAGCATTTT. This gives the protein CASSLRDRGQPQHF. The chain links TRBV27 to TRBJ1-5, with no clear D. The germline V gene has CDR1 MNHEY and CDR2 SMNVEV (reference sequence). CDR3 size: 14 residues. The V and J ends lost 2 bases and 6 bases respectively, with 11 bases between them.